In this sample, the clone carrying this T cell receptor (beta chain) turned up a few times. Among the patients, none had received any treatment before thyroid surgery. Study processing details: Clinicopathological groups supplied CDR3 differences that were used to build a distant-metastasis classifier for papillary thyroid cancer. TCRdb ran MiXCR on the PCR reads. TCRdb, rather than the study authors, made the V and J calls. The profile shows some 17,000 clones, about 23% of them singletons. This CDR3 has 12 amino acids. The germline V and J ends were trimmed by 5 bases and 7 bases, with 8 bases remaining between them. Germline V gives CDR1 SGHTA, CDR2 FQGNSA. The data derive from a study of metastatic and nonmetastatic thyroid tumors. At the level of the study: Thyroid patients, malignant and benign, had repertoires compared across blood and tumor or nodule tissue.

This TCR was recovered from a male donor with papillary thyroid cancer or a benign thyroid nodule (not recorded which). Some clones in this sample may be carry-over from other donors' samples. The specimen was blood. The gene calls are TRBV7-2 and TRBJ2-2; D ambiguous. The CDR3 DNA is TGTGCCAGCAGCACCTTCCTCGGGGAGCTGTTTTTT. Translation: CASSTFLGELFF.